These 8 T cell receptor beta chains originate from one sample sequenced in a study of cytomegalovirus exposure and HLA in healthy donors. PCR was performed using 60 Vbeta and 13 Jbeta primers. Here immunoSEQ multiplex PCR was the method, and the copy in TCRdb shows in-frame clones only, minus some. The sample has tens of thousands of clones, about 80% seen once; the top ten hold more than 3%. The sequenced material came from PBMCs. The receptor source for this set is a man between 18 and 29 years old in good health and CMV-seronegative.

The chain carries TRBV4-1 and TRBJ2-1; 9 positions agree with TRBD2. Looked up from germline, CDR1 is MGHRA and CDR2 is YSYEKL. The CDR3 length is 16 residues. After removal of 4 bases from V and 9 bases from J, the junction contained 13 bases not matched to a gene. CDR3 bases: TGCGCCAGCAGCCTTAACGCGGGGGGGCCCCTTAGTGAGCAGTTCTTC. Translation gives CASSLNAGGPLSEQFF.

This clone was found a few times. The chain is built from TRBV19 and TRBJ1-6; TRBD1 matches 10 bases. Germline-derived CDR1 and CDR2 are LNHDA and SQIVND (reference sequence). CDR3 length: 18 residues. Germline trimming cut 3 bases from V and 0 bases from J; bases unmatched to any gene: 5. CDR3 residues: CASSIDRGQSSYNSPLHF. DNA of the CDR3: TGTGCCAGTAGTATCGACAGGGGGCAGAGCTCCTATAATTCACCCCTCCACTTT.

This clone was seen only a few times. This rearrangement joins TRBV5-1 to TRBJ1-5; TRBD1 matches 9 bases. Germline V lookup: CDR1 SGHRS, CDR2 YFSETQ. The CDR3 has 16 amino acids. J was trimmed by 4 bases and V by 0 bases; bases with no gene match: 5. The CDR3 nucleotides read TGCGCCAGCAGCTTGGGACCGACAGGGGGGAATCAGCCCCAGCATTTT. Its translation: CASSLGPTGGNQPQHF.

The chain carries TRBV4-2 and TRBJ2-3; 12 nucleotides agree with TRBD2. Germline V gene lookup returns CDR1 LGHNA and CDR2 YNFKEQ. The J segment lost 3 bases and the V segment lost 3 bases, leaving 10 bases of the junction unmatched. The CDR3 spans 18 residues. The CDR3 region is CASSHPSGGAFRTDTQYF. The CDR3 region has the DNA TGTGCCAGCAGCCATCCTAGCGGGGGGGCGTTTAGAACAGATACGCAGTATTTT.

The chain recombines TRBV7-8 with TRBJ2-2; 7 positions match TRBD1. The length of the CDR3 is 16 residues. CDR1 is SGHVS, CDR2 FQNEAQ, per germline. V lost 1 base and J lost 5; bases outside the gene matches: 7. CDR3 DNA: TGTGCCAGCAGCTTAGAGTTTGAGGGGGCGACCGGGGAGCTGTTTTTT. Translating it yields CASSLEFEGATGELFF.

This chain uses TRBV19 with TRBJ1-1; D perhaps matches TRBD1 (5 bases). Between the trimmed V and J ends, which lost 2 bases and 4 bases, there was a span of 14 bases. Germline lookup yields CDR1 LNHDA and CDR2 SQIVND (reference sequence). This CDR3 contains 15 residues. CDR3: CASSISLRGGTEAFF. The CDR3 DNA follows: TGTGCCAGTAGTATATCGCTTCGGGGGGGCACTGAAGCTTTCTTT.

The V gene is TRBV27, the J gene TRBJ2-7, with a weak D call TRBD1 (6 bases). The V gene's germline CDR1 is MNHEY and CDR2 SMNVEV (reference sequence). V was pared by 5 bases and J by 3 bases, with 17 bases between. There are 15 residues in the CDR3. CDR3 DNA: TGTGCCAGCAGTCAGCAGGGGAAAGATAGCTACGAGCAGTACTTC. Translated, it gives CASSQQGKDSYEQYF.

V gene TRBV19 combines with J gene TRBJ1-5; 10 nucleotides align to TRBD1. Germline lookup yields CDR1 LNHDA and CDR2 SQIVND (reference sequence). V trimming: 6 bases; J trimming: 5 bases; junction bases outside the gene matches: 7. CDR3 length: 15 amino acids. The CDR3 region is CASRYWTGGDQPQHF. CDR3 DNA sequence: TGTGCCAGTAGGTATTGGACAGGGGGGGATCAGCCCCAGCATTTT.